Listed below are T cell receptor beta chains from one sample, sequenced in a study of blood T cell repertoires in COVID-19. Clones were sequenced by immunoSEQ multiplex PCR, and TCRdb holds only the in-frame ones, with some missing. The sample shows 150,000 to 200,000 clones, almost 80% of them seen only once. The sequenced sample was PBMCs or T cells enriched from blood (not recorded which). Source of these receptors: a woman between 50 and 59 years old who had recovered from COVID-19. Both conserved end residues are part of each CDR3. The D gene is left open where the match is weak. Where a row states a size, it is once, few, many or the class of an expanded clone; other rows omit it.

D gene	CDR3 length	V gene	clone size	J gene	CDR3 protein	CDR3 DNA
NA	13	TRBV7-3	NA	TRBJ2-2	CASSRDTTGELFF	TGTGCCAGCAGCAGGGACACCACCGGGGAGCTGTTTTTT
NA	13	TRBV30	NA	TRBJ1-3	CAWTQGSGNTIYF	TGTGCCTGGACCCAGGGTTCTGGAAACACCATATATTTT
NA	13	TRBV5-5	once	TRBJ1-2	CASSPDLGQGYTF	TGTGCCAGCAGCCCGGATTTGGGGCAGGGCTACACCTTC
NA	13	TRBV3-1/TRBV3-2	NA	TRBJ1-4	CASSSSTNEKLFF	TGTGCCAGCAGCTCTTCAACTAATGAAAAACTGTTTTTT
TRBD2	14	TRBV28	NA	TRBJ2-2	CASSLREVTGELFF	TGTGCCAGCAGCTTGCGGGAGGTCACCGGGGAGCTGTTTTTT
NA	11	TRBV18	once	TRBJ2-1	CASSPAGEQFF	TGTGCCAGCTCACCGGCGGGGGAGCAGTTCTTC
NA	13	TRBV27	NA	TRBJ2-3	CASSLVAADTQYF	TGTGCCAGCAGTTTGGTAGCGGCAGATACGCAGTATTTT
TRBD1	17	TRBV19	NA	TRBJ1-5	CASSIDIRTGVNQPQHF	TGTGCCAGTAGTATAGATATTAGGACAGGGGTCAATCAGCCCCAGCATTTT
NA	13	TRBV28	NA	TRBJ1-6	CASSGRGPSPLHF	TGTGCCAGCAGTGGGCGGGGTCCCAGTCCCCTCCACTTT
TRBD1	14	TRBV27	NA	TRBJ1-1	CASRKGAGNTEAFF	TGTGCCAGCAGAAAGGGGGCGGGTAACACTGAAGCTTTCTTT
TRBD1	15	TRBV13	NA	TRBJ2-1	CASSLGDRGYNEQFF	TGTGCCAGCAGCTTAGGGGACAGGGGCTACAATGAGCAGTTCTTC
NA	15	TRBV10-3	NA	TRBJ1-1	CAITLNQGPMAEAFF	TGTGCCATCACCCTGAATCAGGGGCCCATGGCTGAAGCTTTCTTT
TRBD1	17	TRBV2	once	TRBJ1-6	CASRGTENIIYNSPLHF	TGTGCCAGCAGGGGGACAGAGAACATCATTTATAATTCACCCCTCCACTTT
TRBD2	12	TRBV12-3/TRBV12-4	NA	TRBJ2-1	CASRPGLVGQFF	TGTGCCAGCAGACCCGGACTAGTTGGCCAGTTCTTC
NA	17	TRBV4-1	NA	TRBJ2-7	CASSQLFDTSNSYEQYF	TGCGCCAGCAGCCAACTTTTTGACACAAGCAATTCCTACGAGCAGTACTTC
TRBD2	14	TRBV5-1	NA	TRBJ2-7	CASSKGAGDFEQYF	TGCGCCAGCTCCAAGGGAGCGGGAGACTTCGAGCAGTACTTC
TRBD2	15	TRBV19	NA	TRBJ2-3	CATRGGGIFTDTQYF	TGTGCCACTCGCGGCGGGGGAATCTTCACAGATACGCAGTATTTT
NA	18	TRBV27	NA	TRBJ2-2	CASALEGGRVLGTGELFF	TGTGCCAGCGCCCTTGAAGGGGGACGGGTTTTAGGCACCGGGGAGCTGTTTTTT
TRBD1	15	TRBV27	NA	TRBJ2-3	CASSLWTGGRNTQYF	TGTGCCAGCAGTTTGTGGACAGGGGGCAGGAATACGCAGTATTTT
TRBD1	20	TRBV5-1	NA	TRBJ1-2	CASSPNPPGQGTINRYGYTF	TGCGCCAGCAGCCCCAACCCACCGGGACAGGGGACTATCAATCGTTATGGCTACACCTTC
TRBD1	13	TRBV28	NA	TRBJ1-2	CASRRQGAYGYTF	TGTGCCAGCAGGCGACAGGGGGCCTATGGCTACACCTTC
TRBD1	13	TRBV2	NA	TRBJ2-5	CASDRGRGETQYF	TGTGCCAGCGACAGGGGGCGAGGGGAGACCCAGTACTTC
TRBD2	15	TRBV28	NA	TRBJ2-7	CASITSGRPHYEQYF	TGTGCCAGCATAACTAGCGGGAGGCCACATTACGAGCAGTACTTC
NA	14	TRBV5-8	many	TRBJ2-2	CASSFAGNTGELFF	TGTGCCAGCAGCTTTGCGGGGAACACCGGGGAGCTGTTTTTT
TRBD1	14	TRBV28	NA	TRBJ2-5	CASSRDRGRETQYF	TGTGCCAGCAGCCGGGACAGGGGGCGGGAGACCCAGTACTTC
TRBD2	14	TRBV27	NA	TRBJ2-1	CASTGRAMDNEQFF	TGTGCCAGCACCGGGAGGGCCATGGACAATGAGCAGTTCTTC
NA	16	TRBV9	NA	TRBJ1-3	CASSPQGGFSGNTIYF	TGTGCCAGCAGCCCCCAAGGGGGATTCTCTGGAAACACCATATATTTT
TRBD2	19	TRBV14	NA	TRBJ2-1	CASSQDPLRGLVSYNEQFF	TGTGCCAGCAGCCAAGATCCGTTACGGGGACTAGTTTCCTACAATGAGCAGTTCTTC
NA	15	TRBV2	NA	TRBJ1-1	CASSRDILGNTEAFF	TGTGCCAGCAGCCGAGACATCCTGGGGAACACTGAAGCTTTCTTT
NA	16	TRBV6-1	NA	TRBJ1-4	CASSGPGMGTNEKLFF	TGTGCCAGCAGTGGACCGGGGATGGGAACTAATGAAAAACTGTTTTTT
NA	16	TRBV10-3	NA	TRBJ1-2	CAISEGQGGTSDGYTF	TGTGCCATCAGTGAAGGGCAGGGCGGTACGAGCGATGGCTACACCTTC
TRBD1	19	TRBV19	NA	TRBJ2-1	CASTGQGPGRWAELNEQFF	TGTGCCAGTACCGGACAGGGACCCGGAAGGTGGGCTGAGCTCAATGAGCAGTTCTTC
TRBD2	16	TRBV12-5	NA	TRBJ2-2	CASGLGIVAGAGELFF	TGTGCTAGTGGTTTGGGGATTGTAGCGGGTGCCGGGGAGCTGTTTTTT
NA	13	TRBV4-1	NA	TRBJ2-5	CASSHGLIETQYF	TGCGCCAGCAGCCATGGACTTATTGAGACCCAGTACTTC